This T cell receptor beta chain was sequenced for a study of T cell changes during pregnancy in multiple sclerosis. This clone was detected only a few times. The table came from immunoSEQ multiplex PCR; TCRdb's copy has only in-frame clones and leaves some out. Counted here are 25,000 to 30,000 clones, more than 70% occurring once; the ten biggest clones make up under 9.5%. V was clipped by 6 bases and J by 8 bases; unmatched bases: 11. The CDR3 loop spans 16 amino acids. The germline gives CDR1 WNHNN, CDR2 SYGVQD (reference sequence). The rearrangement joins TRBV10-1 to TRBJ1-6; 9 nucleotides align to TRBD1. This sequence was found in a female donor with multiple sclerosis, enrolled in a pregnancy study. Sequenced material: CD8+ T cells from peripheral blood mononuclear cells, taken after pregnancy. The CDR3 DNA reads TGCGCCAGCAGACAGGGGGCTGACCGTGAGGATTCACCCCTCCACTTT. As protein: CASRQGADREDSPLHF.